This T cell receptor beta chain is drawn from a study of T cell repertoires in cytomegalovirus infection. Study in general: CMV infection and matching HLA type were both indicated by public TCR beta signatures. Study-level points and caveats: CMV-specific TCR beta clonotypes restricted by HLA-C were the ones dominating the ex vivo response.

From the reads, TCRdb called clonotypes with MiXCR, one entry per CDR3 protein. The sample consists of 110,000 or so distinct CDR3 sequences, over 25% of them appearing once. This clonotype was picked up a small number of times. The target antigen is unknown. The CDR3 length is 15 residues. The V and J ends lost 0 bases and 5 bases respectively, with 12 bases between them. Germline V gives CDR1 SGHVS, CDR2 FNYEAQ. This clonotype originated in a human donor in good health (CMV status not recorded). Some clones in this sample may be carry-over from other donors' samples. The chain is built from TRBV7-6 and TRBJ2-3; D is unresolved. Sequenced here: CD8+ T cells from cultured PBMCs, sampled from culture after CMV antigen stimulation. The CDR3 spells CASSLAQRVEDTQYF. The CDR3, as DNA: TGTGCCAGCAGCTTAGCGCAAAGGGTAGAAGATACGCAGTATTTT.